Detailed here is one T cell receptor (beta chain). The data derive from a study of T cell responses to AZD1222 COVID-19 vaccine. Measured with immunoSEQ multiplex PCR; TCRdb has only the in-frame clones, and not every one. The sample has approximately 160,000 clones; about 91% are singletons. Trimming took off 7 bases at V and 4 bases at J, with 13 bases between the two ends. Germline values: CDR1 SQVTM, CDR2 ANQGSEA. The CDR3 consists of 12 residues. The receptor was derived from an adult who received the AZD1222 COVID-19 vaccine. The specimen comprised peripheral blood, sampled 28 days after the second AZD1222 dose. The chain is built from TRBV29-1 and TRBJ1-2; a possible D gene is TRBD1 (5 bases). The CDR3 protein is CSAATGVYGYTF. The CDR3 region has the DNA TGCAGCGCGGCTACAGGAGTCTATGGCTACACCTTC.